The 3 T cell receptor beta chains given below trace back to one sample, sequenced in a study of long-term antiretroviral therapy in people with HIV. At the survey level, the v3.0 immunoSEQ assay was run. Data came from immunoSEQ multiplex PCR; TCRdb stores just in-frame clones and leaves some out. The data hold some 20,000 clones, with about four fifths observed a single time. Material: unsorted PBMCs, obtained around 2.4 years after starting antiretroviral therapy. All receptors derive from a man aged 40-49 years with HIV.

The chain has TRBV27 and TRBJ2-1; 12 nucleotides line up with TRBD2. The length of the CDR3 is 13 residues. V lost 5 bases to trimming and J lost 14 bases; unmatched junction nucleotides: 7. Germline CDR1 and CDR2: MNHEY and SMNVEV (reference sequence). Written as DNA, the CDR3 is TGTGCCAGCAGTGCAGGACTAGCGGGGTTCAAGTTCTTC. Translated, it gives CASSAGLAGFKFF.

This clone has a single count. This sequence joins TRBV29-1 and TRBJ2-2; TRBD2 agrees at 14 bases. From germline, CDR1 is SQVTM and CDR2 ANQGSEA. Trimming removed 3 bases from V and 5 bases from J; junction bases left unmatched: 5. The CDR3 runs to 16 residues. The CDR3 DNA reads as TGCAGCGTTGAGGGACTAGCGGGGGCTGGTACCGGGGAGCTGTTTTTT. Translation: CSVEGLAGAGTGELFF.

In this sample, this clone turned up once. This sequence joins TRBV2 and TRBJ2-3; D ambiguous. There are 13 residues in the CDR3. With 4 bases removed from V and 0 bases from J, the gap between germline ends came to 5 bases. The germline V gene has CDR1 SNHLY and CDR2 FYNNEI. The CDR3 loop is CASSVVSTDTQYF. Written as DNA, the CDR3 is TGTGCCAGCAGTGTTGTCAGCACAGATACGCAGTATTTT.